This T cell receptor beta chain emerged from a study of cytomegalovirus exposure and HLA in healthy donors. Whole-study findings and limits: Upon later analysis, HLA-associated TCR beta chains proved more clonally expanded than other, equally common chains. Analysis was carried out at a later point, and it linked a missense DCLRE1C variant to TCR beta V- and J-gene trimming.

This clone has just one count. What it binds is unknown. The CDR3 loop spans 17 amino acids. Germline V gives CDR1 SGHTA, CDR2 FQGNSA. V shed 4 bases and J 4 bases; nucleotides not matched to a gene: 13. PCR was performed using 60 Vbeta and 13 Jbeta primers. Only in-frame clones appear in the TCRdb table, and some are missing; sequencing was by immunoSEQ multiplex PCR. The sample contains approximately 190,000 clones, 87% of which appear only once. The material sequenced was PBMCs. This chain joins TRBV7-2 and TRBJ2-4; 7 nucleotides agree with TRBD1. The clonotype was recovered from a man aged 25 to 40 in good health and CMV-seronegative. The DNA for the CDR3 is TGTGCCAGCAGCTCACTAGGAATCCGGACAGGAAAAAACATTCAGTACTTC. This encodes CASSSLGIRTGKNIQYF.